This T cell receptor beta chain came from a study of shared clonotypes between healthy human individuals. Study overall: Three CD4 naive, three CD4 memory, two CD8 naive and one CD8 memory plate were used per donor. Study conclusions and caveats: Sorted-subset sequencing, rarefaction showed, was incomplete despite large depth. Naive subsets typically showed greater estimated richness than memory subsets. Clonotype sharing across a few donors was observed for about 5.5% of naive CD4 clonotypes.

Data came from immunoSEQ multiplex PCR; TCRdb stores just in-frame clones and leaves some out. The top ten clones hold roughly 1.1% of a sample with approximately 1,500,000 clones, roughly 96% of them seen once. On this clone: Its antigen is not identified.

The CDR3 consists of 18 residues. V was pared by 0 bases and J by 3 bases, with 17 bases between. Per the germline V gene, CDR1 is MNHEY and CDR2 is SMNVEV (reference sequence). The sequencing input was naive CD4+ T cells sorted from blood. Subset given: CD45RA+ positively selected. The chain employs TRBV27 and TRBJ1-4; the D gene is possibly TRBD1 (5 bases). The TCR comes from a man aged 30-40 years in good health. The CDR3 reads CASSLSGGENLANEKLFF. The CDR3 DNA reads as TGTGCCAGCAGTTTATCCGGAGGGGAAAACCTTGCTAATGAAAAACTGTTTTTT.